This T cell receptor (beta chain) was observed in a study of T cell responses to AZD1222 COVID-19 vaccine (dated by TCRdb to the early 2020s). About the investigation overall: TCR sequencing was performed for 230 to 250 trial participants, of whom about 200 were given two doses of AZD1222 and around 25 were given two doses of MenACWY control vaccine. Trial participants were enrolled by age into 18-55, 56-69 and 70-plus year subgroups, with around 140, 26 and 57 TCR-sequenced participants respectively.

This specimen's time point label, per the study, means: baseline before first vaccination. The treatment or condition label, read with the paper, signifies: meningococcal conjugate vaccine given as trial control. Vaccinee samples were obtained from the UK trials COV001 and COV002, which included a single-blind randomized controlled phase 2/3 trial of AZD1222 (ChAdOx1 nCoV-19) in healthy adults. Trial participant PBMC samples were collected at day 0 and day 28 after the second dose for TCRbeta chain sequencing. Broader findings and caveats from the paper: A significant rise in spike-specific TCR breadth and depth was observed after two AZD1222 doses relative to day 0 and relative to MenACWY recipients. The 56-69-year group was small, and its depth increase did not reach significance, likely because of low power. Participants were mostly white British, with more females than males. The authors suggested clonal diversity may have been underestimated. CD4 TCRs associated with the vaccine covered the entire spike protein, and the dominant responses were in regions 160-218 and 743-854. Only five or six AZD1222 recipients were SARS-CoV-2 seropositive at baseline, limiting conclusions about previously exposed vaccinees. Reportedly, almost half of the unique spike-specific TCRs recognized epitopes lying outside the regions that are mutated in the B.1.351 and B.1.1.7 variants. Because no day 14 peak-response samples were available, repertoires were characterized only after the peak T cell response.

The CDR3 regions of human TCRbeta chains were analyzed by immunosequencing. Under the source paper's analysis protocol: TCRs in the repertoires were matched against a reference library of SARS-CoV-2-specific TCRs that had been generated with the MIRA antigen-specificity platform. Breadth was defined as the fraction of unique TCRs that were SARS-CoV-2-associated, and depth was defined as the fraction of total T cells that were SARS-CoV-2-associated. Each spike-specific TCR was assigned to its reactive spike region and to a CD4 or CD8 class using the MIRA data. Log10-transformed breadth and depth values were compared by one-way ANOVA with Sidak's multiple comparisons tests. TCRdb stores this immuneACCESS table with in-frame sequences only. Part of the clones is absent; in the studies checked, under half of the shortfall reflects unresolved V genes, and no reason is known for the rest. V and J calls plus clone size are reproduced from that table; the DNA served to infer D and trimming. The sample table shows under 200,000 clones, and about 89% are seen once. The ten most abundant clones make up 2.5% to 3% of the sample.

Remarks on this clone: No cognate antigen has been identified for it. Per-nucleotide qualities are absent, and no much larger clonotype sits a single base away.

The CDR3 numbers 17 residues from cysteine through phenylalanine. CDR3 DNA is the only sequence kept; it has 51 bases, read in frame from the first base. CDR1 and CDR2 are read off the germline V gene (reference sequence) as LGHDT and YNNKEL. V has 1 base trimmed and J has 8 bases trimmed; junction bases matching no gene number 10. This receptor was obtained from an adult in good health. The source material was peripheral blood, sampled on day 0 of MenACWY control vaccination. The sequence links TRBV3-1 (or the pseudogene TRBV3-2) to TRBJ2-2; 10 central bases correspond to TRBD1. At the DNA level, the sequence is TGTGCCAGCAGCCAAGGACAGGGGGCCGTCTCCAGAGGGGAGCTGTTTTTT. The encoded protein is CASSQGQGAVSRGELFF.